This TCR beta chain was sequenced for a study of T-cell reconstitution after alpha-beta-depleted transplantation in children. This CDR3 contains 13 residues. The V end lost 3 bases, the J end lost 6 bases, and 9 bases lay between the germline ends. Per the germline V gene, CDR1 is SGHAT and CDR2 is FQNNGV. Molecular barcoding with unique molecular identifiers was used for the TCRbeta library. TCRdb recomputed calls from the PCR reads with MiXCR, one row per CDR3 protein. The profile shows fewer than 700,000 distinct CDR3 sequences, about 23% of them singletons. The specimen was PBMCs, mostly from graft donor cells, collected 360 days after TCRalphabeta/CD19-depleted stem cell transplant. The receptor comes from a boy less than two years old who had a stem cell transplant for acute myeloid leukemia, so the T cells may come from the graft donor. The genes are TRBV11-2 and TRBJ2-1; a possible D gene is TRBD2 (6 bases). The CDR3 DNA sequence: TGTGCCAGCAGCTTCGGGAGACCCAATGAGCAGTTCTTC. Amino acids: CASSFGRPNEQFF.